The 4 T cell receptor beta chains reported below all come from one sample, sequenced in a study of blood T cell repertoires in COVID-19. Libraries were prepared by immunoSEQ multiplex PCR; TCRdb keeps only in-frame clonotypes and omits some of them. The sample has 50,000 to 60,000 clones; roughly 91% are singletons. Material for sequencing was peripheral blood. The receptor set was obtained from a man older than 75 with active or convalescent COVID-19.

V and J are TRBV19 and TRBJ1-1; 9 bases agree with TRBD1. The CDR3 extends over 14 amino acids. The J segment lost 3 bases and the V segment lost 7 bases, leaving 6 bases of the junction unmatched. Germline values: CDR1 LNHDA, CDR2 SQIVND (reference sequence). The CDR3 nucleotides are TGTGCCAGTAAATGGACAGGGGAGTACACTGAAGCTTTCTTT. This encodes CASKWTGEYTEAFF.

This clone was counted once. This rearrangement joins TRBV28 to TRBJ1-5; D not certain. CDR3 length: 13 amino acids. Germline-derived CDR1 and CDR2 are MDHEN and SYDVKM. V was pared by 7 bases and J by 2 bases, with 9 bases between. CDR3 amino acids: CASMRSGNQPQHF. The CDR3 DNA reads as TGTGCCAGCATGAGGTCAGGCAATCAGCCCCAGCATTTT.

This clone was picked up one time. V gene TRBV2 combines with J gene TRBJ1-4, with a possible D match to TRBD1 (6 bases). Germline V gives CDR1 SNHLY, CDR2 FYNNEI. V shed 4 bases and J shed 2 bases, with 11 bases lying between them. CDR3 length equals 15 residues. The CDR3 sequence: CASSVNRVTNEKLFF. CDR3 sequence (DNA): TGTGCCAGCAGTGTGAACAGGGTGACTAATGAAAAACTGTTTTTT.

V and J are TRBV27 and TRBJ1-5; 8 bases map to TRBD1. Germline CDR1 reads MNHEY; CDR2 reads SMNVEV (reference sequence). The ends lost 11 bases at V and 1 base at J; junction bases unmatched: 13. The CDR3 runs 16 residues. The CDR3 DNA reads TGTGCCCCTCGGACAGGGCCCTCGAAGAGCAATCAGCCCCAGCATTTT. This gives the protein CAPRTGPSKSNQPQHF.